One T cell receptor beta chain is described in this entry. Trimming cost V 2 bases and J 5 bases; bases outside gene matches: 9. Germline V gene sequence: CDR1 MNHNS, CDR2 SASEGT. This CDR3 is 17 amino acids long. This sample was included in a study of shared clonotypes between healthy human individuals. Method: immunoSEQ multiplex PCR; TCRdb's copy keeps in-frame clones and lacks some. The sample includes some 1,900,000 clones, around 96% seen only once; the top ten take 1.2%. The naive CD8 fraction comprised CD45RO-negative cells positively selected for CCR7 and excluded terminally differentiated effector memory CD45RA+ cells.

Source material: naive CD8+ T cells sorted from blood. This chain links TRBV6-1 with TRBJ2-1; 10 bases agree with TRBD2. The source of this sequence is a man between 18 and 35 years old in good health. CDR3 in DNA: TGTGCCAGCAGTGAACCCCTCCAGCGGGGGGGCAACAATGAGCAGTTCTTC. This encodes CASSEPLQRGGNNEQFF.